Described below is a single T cell receptor (beta chain) sequence and its context. This table comes from immunoSEQ multiplex PCR, and its TCRdb copy is limited to in-frame clones, with some not included. The table lists some 5,000 clones, approximately 25% of them singletons. These data are taken from a study of graft-versus-host responses after intestinal transplantation. After the reaction, the investigators sorted the proliferating CFSE-low CD3+CD4+ and CD3+CD8+ responders. The CDR3 spans 20 residues. Trimming removed 2 bases from V and 8 bases from J; junction bases left unmatched: 21. Germline lookup yields CDR1 LNHDA and CDR2 SQIVND (reference sequence).

The source was alloreactive CD4+ T cells from a mixed lymphocyte reaction culture, collected before transplantation. As to subset: CFSE-low proliferating T cells sorted from approximately 6-day pre-transplant mixed lymphocyte reaction (GvH or HvG direction). This sequence originates from a human patient who was an organ donor for intestinal transplantation. The chain is built from TRBV19 and TRBJ2-1; 10 bases match TRBD2. The CDR3 DNA follows: TGTGCCAGTAGTATATTCGGACGGGGAGCGGCTAGCGGGAGAGTAGATGAGCAGTTCTTC. It specifies CASSIFGRGAASGRVDEQFF.